The source of this T cell receptor (beta chain) is a study of T cell changes during pregnancy in multiple sclerosis. CDR3 size: 12 residues. Germline CDR1 MNHNS, CDR2 SASEGT. Trimming cost V 10 bases and J 3 bases, with 13 bases left between them. The data were produced by immunoSEQ multiplex PCR, yet TCRdb's version contains in-frame clones alone and is incomplete. The sample has some 48,000 clones, around 95% seen once. This specimen consisted of CD8+ T cells from peripheral blood mononuclear cells, obtained in the first trimester of pregnancy. This receptor was obtained from a female donor with multiple sclerosis, enrolled in a pregnancy study. This chain uses TRBV6-1 with TRBJ2-7; D call uncertain. The CDR3 here is CAILRPNYEQYF. DNA for the CDR3: TGTGCCATCCTCCGTCCTAACTACGAGCAGTACTTC.